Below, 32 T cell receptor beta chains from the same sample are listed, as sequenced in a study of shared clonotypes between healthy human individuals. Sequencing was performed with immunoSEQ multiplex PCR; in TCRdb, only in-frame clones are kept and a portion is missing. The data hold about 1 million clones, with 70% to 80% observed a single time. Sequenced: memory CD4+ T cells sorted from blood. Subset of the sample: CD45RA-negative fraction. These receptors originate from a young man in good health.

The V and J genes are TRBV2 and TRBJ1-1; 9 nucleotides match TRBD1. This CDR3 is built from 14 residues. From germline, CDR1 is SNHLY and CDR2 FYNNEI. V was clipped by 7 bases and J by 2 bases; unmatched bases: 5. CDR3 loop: CASIRTGANTEAFF. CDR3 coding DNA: TGTGCCAGCATTCGGACAGGGGCAAACACTGAAGCTTTCTTT.

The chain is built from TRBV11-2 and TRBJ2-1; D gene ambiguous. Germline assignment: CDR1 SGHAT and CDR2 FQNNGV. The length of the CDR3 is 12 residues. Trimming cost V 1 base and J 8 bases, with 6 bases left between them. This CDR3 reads CASSLAADEQFF. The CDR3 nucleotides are TGTGCCAGCAGCTTAGCGGCGGATGAGCAGTTCTTC.

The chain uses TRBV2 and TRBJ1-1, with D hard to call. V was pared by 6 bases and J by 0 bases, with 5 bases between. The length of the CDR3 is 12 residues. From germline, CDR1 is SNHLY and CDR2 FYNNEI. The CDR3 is CASRTMNTEAFF. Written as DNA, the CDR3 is TGTGCCAGCAGGACCATGAACACTGAAGCTTTCTTT. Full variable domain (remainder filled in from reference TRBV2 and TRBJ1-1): EPEVTQTPSHQVTQMGQEVILRCVPISNHLYFYWYRQILGQKVEFLVSFYNNEISEKSEIFDDQFSVERPDGSNFTLKIRSTKLEDSAMYFCASRTMNTEAFFGQGTRLTVV.

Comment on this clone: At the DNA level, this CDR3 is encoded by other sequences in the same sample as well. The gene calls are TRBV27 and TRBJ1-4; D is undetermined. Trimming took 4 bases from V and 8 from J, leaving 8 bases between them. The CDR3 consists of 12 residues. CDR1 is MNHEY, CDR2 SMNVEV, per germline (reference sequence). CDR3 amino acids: CASSSVGEKLFF. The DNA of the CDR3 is TGTGCCAGCAGTTCGGTAGGAGAAAAACTGTTTTTT.

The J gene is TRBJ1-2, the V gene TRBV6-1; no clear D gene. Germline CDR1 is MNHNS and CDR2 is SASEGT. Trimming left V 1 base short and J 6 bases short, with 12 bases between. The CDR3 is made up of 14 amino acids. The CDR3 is CASSEGRASHGYTF. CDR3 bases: TGTGCCAGCAGTGAAGGTCGAGCGAGCCATGGCTACACCTTC.

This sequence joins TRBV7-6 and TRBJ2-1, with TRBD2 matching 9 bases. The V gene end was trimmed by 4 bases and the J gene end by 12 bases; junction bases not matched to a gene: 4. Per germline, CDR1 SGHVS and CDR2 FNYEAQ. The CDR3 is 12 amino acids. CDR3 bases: TGTGCCAGCAGCTCGGTGACTAGCGGGCAGTTCTTC. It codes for CASSSVTSGQFF.

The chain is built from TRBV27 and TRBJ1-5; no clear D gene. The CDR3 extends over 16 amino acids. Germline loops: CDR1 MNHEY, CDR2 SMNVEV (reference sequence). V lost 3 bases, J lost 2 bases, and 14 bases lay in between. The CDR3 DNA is TGTGCCAGCAGTTTTAGGAGCACAGAAGGCAATCAGCCCCAGCATTTT. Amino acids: CASSFRSTEGNQPQHF.

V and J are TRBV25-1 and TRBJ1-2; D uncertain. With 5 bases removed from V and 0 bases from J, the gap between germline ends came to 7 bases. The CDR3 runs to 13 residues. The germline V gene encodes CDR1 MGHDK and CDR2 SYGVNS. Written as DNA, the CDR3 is TGTGCCAGCAGTTTCGGAGCTAACTATGGCTACACCTTC. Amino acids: CASSFGANYGYTF.

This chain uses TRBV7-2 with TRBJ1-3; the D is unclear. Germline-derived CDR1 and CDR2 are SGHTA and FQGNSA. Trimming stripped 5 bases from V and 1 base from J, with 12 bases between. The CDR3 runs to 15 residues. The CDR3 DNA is TGTGCCAGCAGCCCCCGATTTGGGTCTGGAAACACCATATATTTT. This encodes CASSPRFGSGNTIYF.

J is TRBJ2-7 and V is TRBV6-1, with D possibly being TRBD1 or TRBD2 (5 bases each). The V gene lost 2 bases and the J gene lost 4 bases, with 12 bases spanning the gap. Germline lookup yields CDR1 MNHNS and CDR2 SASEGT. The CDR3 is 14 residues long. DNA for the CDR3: TGTGCCAGCAGTGAAATGTTCGGGGCTTACGAGCAGTACTTC. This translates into CASSEMFGAYEQYF.

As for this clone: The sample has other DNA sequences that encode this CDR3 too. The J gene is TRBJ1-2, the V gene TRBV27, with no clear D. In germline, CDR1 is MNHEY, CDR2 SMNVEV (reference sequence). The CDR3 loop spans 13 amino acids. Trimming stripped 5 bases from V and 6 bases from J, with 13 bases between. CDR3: CASSLREGNGYTF. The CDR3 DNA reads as TGTGCCAGCAGTCTCCGGGAGGGTAATGGCTACACCTTC.

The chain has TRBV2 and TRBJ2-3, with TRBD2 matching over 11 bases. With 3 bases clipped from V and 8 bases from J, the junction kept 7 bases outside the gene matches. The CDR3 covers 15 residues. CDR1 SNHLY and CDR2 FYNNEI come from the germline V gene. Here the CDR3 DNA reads TGTGCCAGCAGTGAGAATAGCGGGGGGGCAGGTACGCAGTATTTT. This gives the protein CASSENSGGAGTQYF.

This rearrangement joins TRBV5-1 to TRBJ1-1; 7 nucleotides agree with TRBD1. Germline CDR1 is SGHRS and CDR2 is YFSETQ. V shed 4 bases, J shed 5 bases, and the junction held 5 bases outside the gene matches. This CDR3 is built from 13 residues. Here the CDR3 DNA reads TGCGCCAGCAGCGTGGGACAGCAAACTGAAGCTTTCTTT. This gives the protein CASSVGQQTEAFF.

DNA for the CDR3: TGTGCCTGGAGTGTCGGGAAGCTCCAAGAGACCCAGTACTTC. Translating gives CAWSVGKLQETQYF. The chain links TRBV30 to TRBJ2-5; tentatively, D is TRBD2 (5 bases). Trimming took off 0 bases at V and 1 base at J, with 9 bases between the two ends. Germline assignment: CDR1 GTSNPN and CDR2 SVGIG (reference sequence). The CDR3 consists of 14 residues.

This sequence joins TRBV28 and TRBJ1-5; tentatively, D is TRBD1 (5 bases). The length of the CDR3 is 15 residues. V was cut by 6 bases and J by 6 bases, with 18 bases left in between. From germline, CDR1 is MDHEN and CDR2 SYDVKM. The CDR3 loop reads CASSPPGTVIQPQHF. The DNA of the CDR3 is TGTGCCAGCAGCCCCCCCGGGACCGTTATTCAGCCCCAGCATTTT. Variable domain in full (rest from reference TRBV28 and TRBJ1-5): DVKVTQSSRYLVKRTGEKVFLECVQDMDHENMFWYRQDPGLGLRLIYFSYDVKMKEKGDIPEGYSVSREKKERFSLILESASTNQTSMYLCASSPPGTVIQPQHFGDGTRLSIL.

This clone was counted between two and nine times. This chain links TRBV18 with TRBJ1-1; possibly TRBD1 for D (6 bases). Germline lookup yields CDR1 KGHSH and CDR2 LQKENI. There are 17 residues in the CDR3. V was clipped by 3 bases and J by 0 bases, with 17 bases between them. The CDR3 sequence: CASSPDTGSRMNTEAFF. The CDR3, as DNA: TGTGCCAGCTCACCCGATACAGGGAGTAGGATGAACACTGAAGCTTTCTTT.

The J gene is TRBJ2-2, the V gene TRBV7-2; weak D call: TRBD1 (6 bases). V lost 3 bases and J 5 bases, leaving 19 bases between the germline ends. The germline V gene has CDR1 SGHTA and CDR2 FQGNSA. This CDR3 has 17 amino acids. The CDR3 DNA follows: TGTGCCAGCAGCTTCAAATTGAAACAGGGCCGAACCGGGGAGCTGTTTTTT. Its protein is CASSFKLKQGRTGELFF.

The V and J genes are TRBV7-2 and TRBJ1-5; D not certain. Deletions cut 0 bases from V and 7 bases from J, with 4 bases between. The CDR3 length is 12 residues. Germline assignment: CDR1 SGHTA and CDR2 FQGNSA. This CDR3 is CASSLAEQPQHF. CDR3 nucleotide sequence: TGTGCCAGCAGCTTAGCAGAACAGCCCCAGCATTTT.

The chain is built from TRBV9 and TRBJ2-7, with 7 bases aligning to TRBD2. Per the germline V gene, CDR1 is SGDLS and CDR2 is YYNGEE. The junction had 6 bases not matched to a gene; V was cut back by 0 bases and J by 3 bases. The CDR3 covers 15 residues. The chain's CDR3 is CASSVGGGGNYEQYF. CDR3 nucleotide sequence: TGTGCCAGCAGCGTAGGTGGCGGGGGAAACTACGAGCAGTACTTC. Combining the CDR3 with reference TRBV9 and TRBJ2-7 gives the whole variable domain DSGVTQTPKHLITATGQRVTLRCSPRSGDLSVYWYQQSLDQGLQFLIQYYNGEERAKGNILERFSAQQFPDLHSELNLSSLELGDSALYFCASSVGGGGNYEQYFGPGTRLTVT.

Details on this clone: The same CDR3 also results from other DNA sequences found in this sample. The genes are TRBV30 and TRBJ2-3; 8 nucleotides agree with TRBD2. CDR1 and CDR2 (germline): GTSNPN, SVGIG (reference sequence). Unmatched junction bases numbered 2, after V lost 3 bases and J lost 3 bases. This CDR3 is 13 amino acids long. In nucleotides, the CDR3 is TGTGCCTGGAGCGGGGGGGGGACAGATACGCAGTATTTT. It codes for CAWSGGGTDTQYF. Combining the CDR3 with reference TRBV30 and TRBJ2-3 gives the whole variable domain SQTIHQWPATLVQPVGSPLSLECTVEGTSNPNLYWYRQAAGRGLQLLFYSVGIGQISSEVPQNLSASRPQDRQFILSSKKLLLSDSGFYLCAWSGGGTDTQYFGPGTRLTVL.

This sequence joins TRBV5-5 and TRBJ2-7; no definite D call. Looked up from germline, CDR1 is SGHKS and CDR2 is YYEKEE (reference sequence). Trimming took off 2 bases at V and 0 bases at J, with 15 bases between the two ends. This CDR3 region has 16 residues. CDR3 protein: CASSLGGVMSSYEQYF. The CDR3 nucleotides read TGTGCCAGCAGCTTAGGTGGGGTGATGAGCTCCTACGAGCAGTACTTC.

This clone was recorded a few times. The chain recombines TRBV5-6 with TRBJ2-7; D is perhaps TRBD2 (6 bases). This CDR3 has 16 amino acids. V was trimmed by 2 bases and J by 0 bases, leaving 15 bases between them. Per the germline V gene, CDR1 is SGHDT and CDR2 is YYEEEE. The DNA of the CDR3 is TGTGCCAGCAGCTTTTTTCAGGACGGGGGCTCCTACGAGCAGTACTTC. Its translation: CASSFFQDGGSYEQYF.

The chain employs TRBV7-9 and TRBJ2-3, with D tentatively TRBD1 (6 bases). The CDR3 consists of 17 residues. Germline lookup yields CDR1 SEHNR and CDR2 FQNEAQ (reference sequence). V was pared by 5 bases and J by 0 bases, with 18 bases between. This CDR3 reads CASSQSLVGASTDTQYF. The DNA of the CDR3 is TGTGCCAGCAGCCAATCACTTGTGGGGGCGAGCACAGATACGCAGTATTTT.

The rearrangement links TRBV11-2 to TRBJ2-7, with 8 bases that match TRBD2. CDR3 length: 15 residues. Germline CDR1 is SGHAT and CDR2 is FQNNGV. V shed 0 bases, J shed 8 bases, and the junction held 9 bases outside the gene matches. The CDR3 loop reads CASSLDGGLAGKQYF. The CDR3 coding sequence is TGTGCCAGCAGCTTAGACGGGGGCTTAGCGGGAAAGCAGTACTTC. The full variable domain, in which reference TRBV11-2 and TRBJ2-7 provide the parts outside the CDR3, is EAGVAQSPRYKIIEKRQSVAFWCNPISGHATLYWYQQILGQGPKLLIQFQNNGVVDDSQLPKDRFSAERLKGVDSTLKIQPAKLEDSAVYLCASSLDGGLAGKQYFGPGTRLTVT.

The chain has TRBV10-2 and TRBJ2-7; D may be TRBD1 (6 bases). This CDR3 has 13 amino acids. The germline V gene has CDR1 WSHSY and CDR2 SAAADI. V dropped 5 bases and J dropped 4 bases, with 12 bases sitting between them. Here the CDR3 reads CASSLGHFYEQYF. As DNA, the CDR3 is TGCGCCAGCAGTTTGGGACATTTTTACGAGCAGTACTTC.

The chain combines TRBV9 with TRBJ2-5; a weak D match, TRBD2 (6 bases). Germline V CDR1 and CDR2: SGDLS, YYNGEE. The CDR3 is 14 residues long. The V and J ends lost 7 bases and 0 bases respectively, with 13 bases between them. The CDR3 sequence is CASPYLAYQETQYF. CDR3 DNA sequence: TGTGCCAGCCCTTACCTAGCGTACCAAGAGACCCAGTACTTC.

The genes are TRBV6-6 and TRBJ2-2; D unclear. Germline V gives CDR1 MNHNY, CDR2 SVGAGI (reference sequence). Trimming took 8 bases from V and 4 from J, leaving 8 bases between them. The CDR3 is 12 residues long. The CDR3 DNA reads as TGTGCCAGCGGCGCAACCACCGGGGAGCTGTTTTTT. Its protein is CASGATTGELFF.

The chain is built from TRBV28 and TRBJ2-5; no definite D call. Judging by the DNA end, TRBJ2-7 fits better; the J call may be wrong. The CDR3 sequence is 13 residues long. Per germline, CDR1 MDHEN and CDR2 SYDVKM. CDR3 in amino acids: CASSLGSAYEQYF. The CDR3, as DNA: TGTGCCAGCAGTTTAGGGTCGGCCTACGAGCAGTACTTC.

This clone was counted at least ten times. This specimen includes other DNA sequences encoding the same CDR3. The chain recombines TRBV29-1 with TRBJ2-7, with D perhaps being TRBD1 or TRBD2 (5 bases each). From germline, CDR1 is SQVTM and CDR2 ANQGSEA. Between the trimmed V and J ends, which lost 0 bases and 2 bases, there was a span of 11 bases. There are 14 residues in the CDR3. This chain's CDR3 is CSVEDSGRTYEQYF. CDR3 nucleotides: TGCAGCGTTGAAGATTCGGGACGGACCTACGAGCAGTACTTC.

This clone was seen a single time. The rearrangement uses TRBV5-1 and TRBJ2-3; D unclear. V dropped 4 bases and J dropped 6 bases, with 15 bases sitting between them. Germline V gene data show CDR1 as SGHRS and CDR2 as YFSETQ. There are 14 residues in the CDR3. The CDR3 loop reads CASSVNTRVDTQYF. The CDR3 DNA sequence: TGCGCCAGCAGCGTTAATACCCGGGTCGATACGCAGTATTTT. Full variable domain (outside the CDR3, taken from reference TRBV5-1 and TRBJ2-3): KAGVTQTPRYLIKTRGQQVTLSCSPISGHRSVSWYQQTPGQGLQFLFEYFSETQRNKGNFPGRFSGRQFSNSRSEMNVSTLELGDSALYLCASSVNTRVDTQYFGPGTRLTVL.

CDR3 sequence reads: CASRETGGRSGNTIYF. DNA of the CDR3: TGCGCCAGCAGGGAAACAGGGGGCCGCTCTGGAAACACCATATATTTT. The rearrangement joins TRBV4-3 to TRBJ1-3; TRBD1 matches at 9 bases. The CDR3 sequence is 16 residues long. From germline, CDR1 is LGHNA and CDR2 YSLEER. The ends lost 6 bases at V and 0 bases at J; junction bases unmatched: 6.

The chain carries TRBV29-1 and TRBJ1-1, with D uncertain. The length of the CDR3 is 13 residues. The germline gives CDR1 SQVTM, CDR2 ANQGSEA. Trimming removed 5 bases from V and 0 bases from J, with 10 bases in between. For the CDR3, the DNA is TGCAGCGTTCGCCCCGTGATGAACACTGAAGCTTTCTTT. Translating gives CSVRPVMNTEAFF. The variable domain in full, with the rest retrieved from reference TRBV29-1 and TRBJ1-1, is SAVISQKPSRDICQRGTSLTIQCQVDSQVTMMFWYRQQPGQSLTLIATANQGSEATYESGFVIDKFPISRPNLTFSTLTVSNMSPEDSSIYLCSVRPVMNTEAFFGQGTRLTVV.